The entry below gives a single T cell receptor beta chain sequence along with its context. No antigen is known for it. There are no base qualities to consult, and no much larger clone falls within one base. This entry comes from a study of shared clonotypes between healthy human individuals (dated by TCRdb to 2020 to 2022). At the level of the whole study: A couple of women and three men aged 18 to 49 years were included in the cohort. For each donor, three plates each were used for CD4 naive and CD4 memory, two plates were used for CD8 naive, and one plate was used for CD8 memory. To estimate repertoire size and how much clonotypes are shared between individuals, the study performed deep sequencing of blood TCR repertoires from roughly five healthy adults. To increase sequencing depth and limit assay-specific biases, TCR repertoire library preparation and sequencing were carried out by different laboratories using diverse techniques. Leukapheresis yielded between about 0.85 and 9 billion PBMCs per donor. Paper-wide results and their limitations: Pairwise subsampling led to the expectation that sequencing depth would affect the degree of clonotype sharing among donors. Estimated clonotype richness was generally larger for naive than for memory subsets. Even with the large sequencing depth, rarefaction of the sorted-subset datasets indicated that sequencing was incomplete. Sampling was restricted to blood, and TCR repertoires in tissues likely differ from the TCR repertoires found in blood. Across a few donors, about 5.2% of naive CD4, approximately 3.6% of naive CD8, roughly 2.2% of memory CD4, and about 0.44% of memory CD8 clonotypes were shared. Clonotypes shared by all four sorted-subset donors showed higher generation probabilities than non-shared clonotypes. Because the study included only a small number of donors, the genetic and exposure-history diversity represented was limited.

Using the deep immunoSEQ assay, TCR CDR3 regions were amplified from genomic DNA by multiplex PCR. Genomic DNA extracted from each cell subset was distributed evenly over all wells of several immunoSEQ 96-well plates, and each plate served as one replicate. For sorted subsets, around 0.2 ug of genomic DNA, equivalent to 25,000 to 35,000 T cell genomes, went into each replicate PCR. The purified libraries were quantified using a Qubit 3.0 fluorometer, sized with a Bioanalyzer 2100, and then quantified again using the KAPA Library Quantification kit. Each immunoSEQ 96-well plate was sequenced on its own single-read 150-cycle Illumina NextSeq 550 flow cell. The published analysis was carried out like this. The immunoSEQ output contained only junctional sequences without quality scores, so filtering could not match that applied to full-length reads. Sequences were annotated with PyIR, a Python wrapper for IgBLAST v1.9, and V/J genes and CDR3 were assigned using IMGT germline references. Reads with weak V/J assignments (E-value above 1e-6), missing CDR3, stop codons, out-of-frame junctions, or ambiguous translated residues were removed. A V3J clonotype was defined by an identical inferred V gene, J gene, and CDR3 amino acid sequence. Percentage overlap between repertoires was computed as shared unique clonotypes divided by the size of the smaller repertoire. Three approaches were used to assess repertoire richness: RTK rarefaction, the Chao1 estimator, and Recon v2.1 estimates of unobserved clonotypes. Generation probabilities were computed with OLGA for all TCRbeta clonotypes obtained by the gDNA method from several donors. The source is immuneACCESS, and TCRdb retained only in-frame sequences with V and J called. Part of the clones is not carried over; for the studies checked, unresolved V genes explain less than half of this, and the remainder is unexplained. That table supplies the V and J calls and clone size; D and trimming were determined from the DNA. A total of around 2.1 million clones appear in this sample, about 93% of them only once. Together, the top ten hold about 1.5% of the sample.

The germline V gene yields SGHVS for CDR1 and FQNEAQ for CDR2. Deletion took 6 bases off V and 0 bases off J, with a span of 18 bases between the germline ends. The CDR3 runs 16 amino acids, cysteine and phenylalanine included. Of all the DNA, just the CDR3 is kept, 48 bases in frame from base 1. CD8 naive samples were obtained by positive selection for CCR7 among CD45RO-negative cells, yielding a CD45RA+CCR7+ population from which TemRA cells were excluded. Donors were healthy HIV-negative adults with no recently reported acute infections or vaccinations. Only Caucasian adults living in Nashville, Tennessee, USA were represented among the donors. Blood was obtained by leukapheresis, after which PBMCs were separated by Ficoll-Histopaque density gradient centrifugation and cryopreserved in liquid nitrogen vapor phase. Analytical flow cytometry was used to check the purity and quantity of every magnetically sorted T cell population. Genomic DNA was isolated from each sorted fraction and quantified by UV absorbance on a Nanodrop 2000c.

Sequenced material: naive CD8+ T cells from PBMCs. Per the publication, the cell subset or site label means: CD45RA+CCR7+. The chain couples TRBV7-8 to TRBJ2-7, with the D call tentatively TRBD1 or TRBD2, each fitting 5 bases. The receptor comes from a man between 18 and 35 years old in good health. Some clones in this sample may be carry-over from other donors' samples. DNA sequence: TGTGCCAGCAGTTGGGGGTCTAAGGGAAGCTCCTACGAGCAGTACTTC. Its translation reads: CASSWGSKGSSYEQYF.